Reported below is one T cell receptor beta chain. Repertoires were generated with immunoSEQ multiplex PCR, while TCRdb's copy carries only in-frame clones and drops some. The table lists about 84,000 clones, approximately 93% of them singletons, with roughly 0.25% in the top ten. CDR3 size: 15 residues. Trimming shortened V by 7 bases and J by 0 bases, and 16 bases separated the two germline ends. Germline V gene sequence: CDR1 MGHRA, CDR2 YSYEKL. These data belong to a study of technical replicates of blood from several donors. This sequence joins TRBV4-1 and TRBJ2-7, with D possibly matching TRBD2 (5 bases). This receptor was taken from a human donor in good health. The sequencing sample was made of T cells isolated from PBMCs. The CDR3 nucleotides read TGCGCCAGCAAGGTCGATGAGGGAGCCTCCTACGAGCAGTACTTC. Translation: CASKVDEGASYEQYF.